This entry concerns a single T cell receptor beta chain. Its matching antigen is unknown. The data derive from a study of spatial heterogeneity in lung cancer. One entry per CDR3 protein results from TCRdb running MiXCR on the 5' RACE reads. The data hold about 26,000 distinct CDR3 sequences, with around 13% observed a single time. Overall study findings and caveats: Blood contained ubiquitous expanded tumor TCRs more at resection than at follow-up.

Time point noted: sample taken at primary tumor resection. Material for sequencing was whole RNA from tumor, nontumor lung or frozen PBMC, left unsorted. This TCR was sampled from a female donor with early-stage non-small cell lung cancer. The specimen comprised PBMCs, sampled at surgery.

The CDR3 spells CASSPPRGDRDGQPQHF. The DNA of the CDR3 is TGTGCCAGCTCACCACCGAGGGGGGACAGGGATGGCCAGCCCCAGCATTTT. The J gene is TRBJ1-5, the V gene TRBV18, with TRBD1 matching over 9 bases. This CDR3 has 17 residues. In germline, CDR1 is KGHSH, CDR2 LQKENI. With V trimmed by 0 bases and J by 7 bases, 10 bases remained unmatched.